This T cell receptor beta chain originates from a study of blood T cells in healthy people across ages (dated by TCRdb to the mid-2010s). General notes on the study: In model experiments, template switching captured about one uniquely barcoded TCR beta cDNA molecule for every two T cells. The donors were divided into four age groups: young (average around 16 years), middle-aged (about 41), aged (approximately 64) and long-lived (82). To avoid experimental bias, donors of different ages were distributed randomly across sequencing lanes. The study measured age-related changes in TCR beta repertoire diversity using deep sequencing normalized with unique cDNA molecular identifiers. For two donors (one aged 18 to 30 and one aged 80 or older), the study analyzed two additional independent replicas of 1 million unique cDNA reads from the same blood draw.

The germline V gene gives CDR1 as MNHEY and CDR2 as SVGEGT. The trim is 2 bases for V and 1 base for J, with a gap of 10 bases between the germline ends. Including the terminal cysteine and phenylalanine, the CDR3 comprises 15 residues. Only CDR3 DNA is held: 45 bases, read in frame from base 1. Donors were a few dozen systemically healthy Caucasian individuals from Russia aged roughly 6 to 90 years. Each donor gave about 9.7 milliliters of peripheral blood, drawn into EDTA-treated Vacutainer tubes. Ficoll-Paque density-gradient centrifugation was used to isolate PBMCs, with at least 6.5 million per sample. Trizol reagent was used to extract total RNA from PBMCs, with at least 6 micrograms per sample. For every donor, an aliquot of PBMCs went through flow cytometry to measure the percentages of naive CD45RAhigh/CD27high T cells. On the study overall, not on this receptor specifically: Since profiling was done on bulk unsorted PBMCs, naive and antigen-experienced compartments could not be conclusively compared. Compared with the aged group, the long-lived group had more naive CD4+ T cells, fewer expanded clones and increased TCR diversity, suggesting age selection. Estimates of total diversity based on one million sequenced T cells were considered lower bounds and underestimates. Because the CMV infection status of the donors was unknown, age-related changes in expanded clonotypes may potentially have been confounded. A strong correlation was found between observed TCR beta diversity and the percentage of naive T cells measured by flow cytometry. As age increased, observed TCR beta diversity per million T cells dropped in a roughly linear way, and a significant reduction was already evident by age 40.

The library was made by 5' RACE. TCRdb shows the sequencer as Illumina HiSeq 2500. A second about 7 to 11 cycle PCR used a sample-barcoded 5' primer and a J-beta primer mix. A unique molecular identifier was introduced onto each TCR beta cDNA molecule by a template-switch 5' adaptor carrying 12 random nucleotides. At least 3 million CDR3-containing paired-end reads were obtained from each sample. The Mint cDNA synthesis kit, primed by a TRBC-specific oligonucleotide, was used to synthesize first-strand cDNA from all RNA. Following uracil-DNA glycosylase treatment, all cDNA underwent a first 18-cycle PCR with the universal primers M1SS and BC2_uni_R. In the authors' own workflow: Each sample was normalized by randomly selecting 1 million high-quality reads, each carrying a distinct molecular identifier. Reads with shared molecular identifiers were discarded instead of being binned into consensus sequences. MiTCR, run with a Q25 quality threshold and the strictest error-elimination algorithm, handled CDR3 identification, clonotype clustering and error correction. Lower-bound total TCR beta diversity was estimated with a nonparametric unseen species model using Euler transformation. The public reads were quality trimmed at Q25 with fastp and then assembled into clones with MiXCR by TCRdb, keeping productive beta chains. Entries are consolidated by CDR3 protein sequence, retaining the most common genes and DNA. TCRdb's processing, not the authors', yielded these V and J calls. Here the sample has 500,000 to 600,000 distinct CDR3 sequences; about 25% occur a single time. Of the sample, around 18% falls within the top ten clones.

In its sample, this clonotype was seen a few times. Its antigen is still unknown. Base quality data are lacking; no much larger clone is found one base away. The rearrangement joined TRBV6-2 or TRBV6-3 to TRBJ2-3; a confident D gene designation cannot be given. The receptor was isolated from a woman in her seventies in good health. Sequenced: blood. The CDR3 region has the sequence CASSYPGRGTDTQYF. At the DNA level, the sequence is TGTGCCAGCAGTTACCCCGGTCGGGGCACAGATACGCAGTATTTT.